This T cell receptor (beta chain) is from a study of identical twins. TCRdb re-analysed the 5' RACE reads in MiXCR, keeping a single row per CDR3 protein. The sample yields around 480,000 distinct CDR3 sequences, approximately 15% seen once. Germline V gene sequence: CDR1 SQVTM, CDR2 ANQGSEA. The ends lost 6 bases at V and 1 base at J; junction bases unmatched: 5. This CDR3 region has 14 residues. These records were also assigned to another study, of yellow fever vaccine responses in identical twins.

The specimen sequenced was CD4+ T cells sorted from blood. This clonotype originated in a woman between 18 and 30 years old in good health. This chain joins TRBV29-1 and TRBJ2-7; 11 bases agree with TRBD2. CDR3 coding DNA: TGCAGCGTCCTACTAGCGGGAGTTTCCTACGAGCAGTACTTC. Its protein is CSVLLAGVSYEQYF.